This T cell receptor (beta chain) was captured in a study of T cells in Graves' hyperthyroidism and ophthalmopathy. Study results and caveats: It was a median 6.5 months before onset that the model predicted ophthalmopathy.

Using RNA transcripts as the source, TCR beta CDR3 regions were amplified. TCR CDR3 underwent first-round RT-PCR with the HTBI primer set. TCRdb reprocessed the multiplex PCR reads via MiXCR and lists one record per CDR3 protein. Of under 400,000 distinct CDR3 sequences listed, around a quarter were seen once; the top ten hold about 70%. Comments on this clonotype: Its antigen is unknown.

The V and J ends lost 7 bases and 6 bases, in that order; junction bases with no gene match: 3. The CDR3 consists of 13 residues. CDR1 and CDR2 (germline): SGHTA, FQGTGA. The hyperthyroidism patients had all been newly diagnosed, and their disease duration was under 2 months. Their ages ranged from 18 to 65 years. The genes are TRBV7-3 and TRBJ2-1; 10 positions match TRBD2. Sequencing was done on a sample of blood. The source is a man aged 45-60 years with Graves' hyperthyroidism. For the CDR3, the DNA is TGTGCCAGCACTAGCGGGAGTCCCAATGAGCAGTTCTTC. This codes for CASTSGSPNEQFF.